The clone carrying this TCR beta chain was seen repeatedly, ten times or more. What it recognizes is unknown. Molecular-barcoded quantitative 5'-RACE produced these TCR beta libraries. TCRdb passed the 5' RACE reads through MiXCR, listing each CDR3 protein once. The sample includes roughly 440,000 distinct CDR3 sequences, roughly 18% of them seen just once. Germline assignment: CDR1 SGHRS and CDR2 YFSETQ. The CDR3 has 15 amino acids. Trimming took 0 bases from V and 2 from J, leaving 11 bases between them. The data are from a study of CD8 T cells in ankylosing spondylitis. Study-level findings and limits: Prior work had noted some motif variants in reactive arthritis blood and synovial fluid. In ankylosing spondylitis blood, a motif of roughly eight highly homologous TCR beta variants appeared characteristic. Disease-linked clones were found to be CD8+ and relatively rare in peripheral blood. Reports say disease-linked clones showed up significantly more in matched ankylosing spondylitis synovial fluid.

This sequence joins TRBV5-1 and TRBJ2-5; D is uncertain. This sequence originates from a male donor with ankylosing spondylitis. The material sequenced was blood, either unsorted or a sorted T cell fraction (not recorded which). DNA of the CDR3: TGCGCCAGCAGCTTGGCCTTAGACGGACAAGAGACCCAGTACTTC. Residues: CASSLALDGQETQYF.